One TCR beta chain is described in this entry. Its recognized antigen is unknown. Base qualities are not at hand, and no much larger clone is one base apart. This entry is derived from a study of T-cell memory formation after mild COVID-19 (dated by TCRdb to 2020 to 2023). Turning to the overall study: TCR sequence clusters from the two donors were found to be largely donor specific. Longitudinal TCRalpha and TCRbeta repertoire sequencing tracked T-cell clones expanding and contracting after mild COVID-19 in a couple of donors. Two young, previously healthy adult volunteers, one female and one male, were included in the cohort. Broader findings and caveats from the paper: Some responding clones were detected in pre-infection memory, suggesting pre-existing cross-reactive memory T cells joined the SARS-CoV-2 response. The second-wave clones that peaked on day 37 were not confirmed to be SARS-CoV-2 specific. The study covered only a couple of mild cases, and larger cohorts including severe cases with pre-infection samples were considered necessary. Balanced CD4/CD8 phenotypes were observed for clones contracting from day 15 to 85, whereas a bias towards CD4+ was observed for a second wave of clones expanding from day 15 to 37. Contracting CD4+ clones turned up mainly in the CM and EM memory subsets, whereas EMRA was where CD8+ clones were enriched.

Sequences MNHEY (CDR1) and SVGEGT (CDR2) are obtained from the germline V gene. Trimming accounts for 6 bases at V and 11 bases at J, while the number of junction bases matched to no gene is 11. Including cysteine and phenylalanine, the CDR3 has 15 amino acids. The retained sequence is limited to the CDR3, 45 bases, with the frame set at the first base. Ficoll-Paque density gradient centrifugation was used to isolate PBMCs. The sample was run on an Illumina NovaSeq 6000. TCRalpha and TCRbeta cDNA libraries were constructed by 5'RACE with constant-segment primers, with sample barcodes and unique molecular identifiers being introduced. Trizol reagent was used to extract RNA from every sample. Amplification of the libraries took two PCR steps, and the second step added a second sample barcode plus Illumina TruSeq adapters. Sequencing of the libraries was done on an Illumina NovaSeq, producing 2 x 150 bp paired-end reads. In the original analysis: With migec v1.2.7, reads were demultiplexed and then collapsed into UMI-guided consensus sequences. Using mixcr v2.1.11, the UMI consensuses were aligned to TRA and TRB V and J templates and assembled into clonotypes. Clonotypes were classified as expanded or contracted when called significant by both edgeR and NoisET, with noise models trained on biological replicates. For edgeR calls, a false discovery rate-adjusted p below 0.01 and a log2 fold-change threshold of 1 were applied. As an exploratory analysis of dynamics, PCA with hierarchical clustering was applied to max-normalized trajectories of the 1000 most abundant clonotypes. Each responding clone was given a CD4 or CD8 phenotype based on the CD4+ and CD8+ repertoires, which had been sequenced separately. TCRdb's own reprocessing of the public reads used fastp at Q25 and MiXCR and kept productive beta chains. Each entry is one CDR3 protein sequence, shown with its most common DNA and genes. The V and J calls follow TCRdb's processing rather than the paper's. This sample comprises tens of thousands of distinct CDR3 sequences, about 14% of them detected only once. The ten biggest clones cover under 45% of the sample.

The chain uses TRBV6-2 or TRBV6-3 and TRBJ2-7; TRBD2 aligns with 15 central bases. The sample taken for sequencing was PBMCs or a T cell subset sorted from them (not recorded which). The origin of this receptor is a man aged 18 to 35 who had mild COVID-19 (a few samples of this study predate the infection). The sample titles of this study are shuffled in the database, so cell type and time point are left out; the donor was told from shared clones. The sequenced DNA is TGTGCCAGCAGGGATCCGGGACTAGCGGGGGGAAGAGAGTACTTC. Translation gives CASRDPGLAGGREYF.